The T cell receptor beta chain under discussion was sequenced for a study of blood T cells in healthy people across ages. Combining a sample-barcoded 5' primer with a J-beta primer mix, a second PCR ran for about 6 to 11 cycles. Each cDNA molecule, via a template-switch adaptor with 12 random nucleotides, was tagged. There were at least 2.5 million CDR3-containing paired-end reads obtained from each sample. In TCRdb, the 5' RACE reads were re-called with MiXCR into one record per CDR3 protein. The sample holds hundreds of thousands of distinct CDR3 sequences, around 25% seen once. The same data also contributed to another study, on T cells of mothers and their children.

Sequenced input: blood. This clonotype was obtained from a boy aged 5-17 years in good health.

The CDR3 region has the DNA TGCAGCGCCGCGACAGGGTTCGGTACTGAAGCTTTCTTT. It encodes CSAATGFGTEAFF. The chain combines TRBV29-1 with TRBJ1-1; 7 nucleotides line up with TRBD1. Germline lookup yields CDR1 SQVTM and CDR2 ANQGSEA. V was pared by 7 bases and J by 5 bases, with 10 bases of the junction left unmatched. This CDR3 has 13 residues.